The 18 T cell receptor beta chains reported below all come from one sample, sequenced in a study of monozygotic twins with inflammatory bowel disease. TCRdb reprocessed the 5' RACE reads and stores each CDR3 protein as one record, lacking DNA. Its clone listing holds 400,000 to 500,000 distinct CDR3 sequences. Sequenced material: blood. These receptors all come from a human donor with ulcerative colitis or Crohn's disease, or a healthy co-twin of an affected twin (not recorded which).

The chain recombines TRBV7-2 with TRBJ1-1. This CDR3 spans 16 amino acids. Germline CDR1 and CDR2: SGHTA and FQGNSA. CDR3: CASSLAWGRGHTEAFF.

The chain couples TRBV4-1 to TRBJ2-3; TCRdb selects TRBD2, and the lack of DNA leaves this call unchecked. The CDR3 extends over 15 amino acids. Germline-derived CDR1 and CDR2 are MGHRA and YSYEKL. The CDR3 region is CASSQLAGYRDTQYF.

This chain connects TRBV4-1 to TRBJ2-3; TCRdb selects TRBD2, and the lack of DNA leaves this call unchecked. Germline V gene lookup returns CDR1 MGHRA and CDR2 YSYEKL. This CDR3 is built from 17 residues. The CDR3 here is CASSLLGRSGRTNTQYF.

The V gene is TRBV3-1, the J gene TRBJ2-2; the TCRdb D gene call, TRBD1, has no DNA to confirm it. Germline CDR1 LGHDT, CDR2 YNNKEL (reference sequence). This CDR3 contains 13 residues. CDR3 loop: CASSLYRGGELFF.

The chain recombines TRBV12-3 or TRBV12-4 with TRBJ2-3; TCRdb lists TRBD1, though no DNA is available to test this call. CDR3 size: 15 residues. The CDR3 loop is CASSPGQVLSDTQYF.

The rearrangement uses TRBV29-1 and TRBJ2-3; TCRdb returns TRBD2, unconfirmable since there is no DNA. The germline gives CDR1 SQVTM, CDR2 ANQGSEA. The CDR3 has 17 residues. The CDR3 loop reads CSSRGTSGREGTDTQYF.

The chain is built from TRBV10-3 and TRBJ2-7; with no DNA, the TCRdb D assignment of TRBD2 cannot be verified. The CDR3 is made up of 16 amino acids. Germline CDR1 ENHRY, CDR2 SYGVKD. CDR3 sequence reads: CAISEAFSGNSYEQYF.

CDR3 region: CASSIAKSGLVQADTQYF. V gene TRBV19 combines with J gene TRBJ2-3; the TCRdb call, TRBD2, lacks DNA for checking. Per germline, CDR1 LNHDA and CDR2 SQIVND (reference sequence). This CDR3 has 18 amino acids.

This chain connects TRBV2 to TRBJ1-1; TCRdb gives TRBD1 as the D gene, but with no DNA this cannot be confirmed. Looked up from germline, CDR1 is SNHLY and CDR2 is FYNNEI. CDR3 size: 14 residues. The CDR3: CASKLNREITEAFF.

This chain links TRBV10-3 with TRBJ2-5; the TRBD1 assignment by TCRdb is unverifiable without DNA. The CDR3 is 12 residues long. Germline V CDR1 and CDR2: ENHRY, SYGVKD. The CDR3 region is CAISTPGGTQYF.

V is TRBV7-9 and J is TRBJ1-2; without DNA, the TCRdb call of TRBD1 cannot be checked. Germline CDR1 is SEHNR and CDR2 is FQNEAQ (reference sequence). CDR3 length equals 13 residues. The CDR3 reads CASSLQGGGVYTF. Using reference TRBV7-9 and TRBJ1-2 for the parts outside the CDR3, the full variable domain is DTGVSQNPRHKITKRGQNVTFRCDPISEHNRLYWYRQTLGQGPEFLTYFQNEAQLEKSRLLSDRFSAERPKGSFSTLEIQRTEQGDSAMYLCASSLQGGGVYTFGSGTRLTVV.

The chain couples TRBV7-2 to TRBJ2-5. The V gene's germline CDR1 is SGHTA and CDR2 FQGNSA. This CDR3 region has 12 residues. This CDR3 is CASSFSQETQYF.

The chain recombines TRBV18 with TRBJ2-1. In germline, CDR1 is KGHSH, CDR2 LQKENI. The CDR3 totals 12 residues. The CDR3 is CASSPQDLPQFF.

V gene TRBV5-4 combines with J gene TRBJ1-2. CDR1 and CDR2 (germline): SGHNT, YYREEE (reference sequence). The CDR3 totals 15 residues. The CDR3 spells CASIDVGQFNYGYTF.

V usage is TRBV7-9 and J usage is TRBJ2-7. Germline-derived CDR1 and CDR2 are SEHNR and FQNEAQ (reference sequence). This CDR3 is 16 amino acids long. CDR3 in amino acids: CASSLFEGSGVYEQYF.

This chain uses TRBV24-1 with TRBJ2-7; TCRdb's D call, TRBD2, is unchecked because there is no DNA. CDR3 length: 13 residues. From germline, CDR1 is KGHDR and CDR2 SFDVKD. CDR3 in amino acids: CATRAGPGLEQYF.

CDR3: CSARDPAGGPSYEQYF. The chain carries TRBV20-1 and TRBJ2-7; absent DNA, TCRdb's TRBD2 call cannot be checked. Germline loops: CDR1 DFQATT, CDR2 SNEGSKA (reference sequence). This CDR3 comprises 16 residues.

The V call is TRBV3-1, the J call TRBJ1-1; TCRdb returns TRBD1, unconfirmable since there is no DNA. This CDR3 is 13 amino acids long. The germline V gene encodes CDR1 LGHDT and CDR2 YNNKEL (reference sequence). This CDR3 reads CASSQLSARGAFF. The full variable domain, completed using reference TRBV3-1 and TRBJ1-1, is DTAVSQTPKYLVTQMGNDKSIKCEQNLGHDTMYWYKQDSKKFLKIMFSYNNKELIINETVPNRFSPKSPDKAHLNLHINSLELGDSAVYFCASSQLSARGAFFGQGTRLTVV.